This is a list of T cell receptor beta chains from one sample in a study of T-cell reconstitution after alpha-beta-depleted transplantation in children. TCRdb itself ran the PCR reads through MiXCR, one entry per CDR3 protein. The sample lists nearly 550,000 distinct CDR3 sequences; approximately 20% were seen once. This sample comprised PBMCs from the stem cell graft donor, obtained from the stem cell graft. These receptors were taken from a human donor who donated a stem cell graft to a child with acute lymphoblastic leukemia. Each CDR3 is given with its conserved first and last residue. A D gene is named only where the DNA matches it firmly. Clone size is not always given. Where it is, it says once, few, many or a class for expanded clones.

D gene	clone size	J gene	V gene	CDR3 length	CDR3 protein	CDR3 DNA
-	-	TRBJ2-4	TRBV5-1	15	CASSRSGGSANIQYF	TGCGCCAGCAGCCGGTCGGGGGGCTCGGCAAACATTCAGTACTTC
TRBD2	-	TRBJ2-7	TRBV14	16	CASSQVGGTSTYEQYF	TGTGCCAGCAGCCAAGTCGGAGGGACTAGCACCTACGAGCAGTACTTC
TRBD1	-	TRBJ2-6	TRBV18	17	CASSPGTGNSGANVLTF	TGTGCCAGCTCACCCGGGACAGGCAACTCTGGGGCCAACGTCCTGACTTTC
TRBD2	-	TRBJ2-7	TRBV20-1	13	CSAPSGSKNEQYF	TGCAGTGCTCCCAGCGGGAGTAAGAACGAGCAGTACTTC
TRBD1	-	TRBJ1-1	TRBV12-3/TRBV12-4	14	CASRRQGGNTEAFF	TGTGCCAGCAGGCGACAGGGAGGGAACACTGAAGCTTTCTTT
-	few	TRBJ1-2	TRBV5-1	13	CASSLASTGGYTF	TGCGCCAGCAGCTTGGCATCCACGGGAGGCTACACCTTC
-	few	TRBJ2-4	TRBV12-3/TRBV12-4	15	CASSFQSLAKNIQYF	TGTGCCAGCAGTTTTCAAAGCCTAGCCAAAAACATTCAGTACTTC
-	-	TRBJ2-1	TRBV9	17	CASSVAPDRRAADEQFF	TGTGCCAGCAGCGTAGCTCCCGACAGGCGGGCAGCAGATGAGCAGTTCTTC
TRBD2	once	TRBJ2-1	TRBV5-4	15	CASSSGTSGRRLKFF	TGTGCCAGCAGCTCCGGGACTAGCGGGAGGCGGTTGAAGTTCTTC
-	many	TRBJ1-2	TRBV27	13	CASSSTGSYGYTF	TGTGCCAGCAGTTCGACAGGATCCTATGGCTACACCTTC
-	-	TRBJ2-3	TRBV12-3/TRBV12-4	15	CASTTGGTYTDTQYF	TGTGCCAGTACTACAGGCGGGACCTACACAGATACGCAGTATTTT
TRBD1	few	TRBJ1-2	TRBV5-1	14	CASSSGQVGYGYTF	TGCGCCAGCAGCTCGGGACAGGTCGGCTATGGCTACACCTTC
-	few	TRBJ2-7	TRBV9	16	CASSPTSSLDSYEQYF	TGTGCCAGCAGCCCCACCTCTTCACTAGACTCCTACGAGCAGTACTTC
TRBD1	-	TRBJ2-7	TRBV18	14	CASSPVGQGYEQYF	TGTGCCAGCTCACCAGTGGGACAGGGCTACGAGCAGTACTTC
TRBD1	-	TRBJ1-5	TRBV12-3/TRBV12-4	15	CASSLGQGISQPQHF	TGTGCCAGCAGTTTGGGACAGGGGATATCGCAGCCCCAGCATTTT
-	few	TRBJ1-3	TRBV3-1	14	CASSFPVRTNTIYF	TGTGCCAGCAGCTTTCCCGTCCGGACGAACACCATATATTTT
-	few	TRBJ2-1	TRBV21-1	18	CASSTGGGSGSSYNEQFF	TGTGCCAGCTCGACGGGGGGTGGTAGCGGTAGCTCCTACAATGAGCAGTTCTTC
-	-	TRBJ2-3	TRBV6-5	15	CASGYRVSSTDTQYF	TGTGCCAGCGGATACAGGGTTTCTAGCACAGATACGCAGTATTTT
-	-	TRBJ2-2	TRBV11-3	16	CASSLEIRGLTGELFF	TGTGCCAGCAGCTTAGAGATCCGGGGCCTCACCGGGGAGCTGTTTTTT
TRBD2	few	TRBJ2-2	TRBV27	14	CASSFREDTGELFF	TGTGCCAGCAGTTTCCGGGAGGACACCGGGGAGCTGTTTTTT
TRBD1	few	TRBJ2-1	TRBV19	15	CASMTPGGSYNEQFF	TGTGCCAGTATGACCCCAGGGGGCTCCTACAATGAGCAGTTCTTC
TRBD2	many	TRBJ2-4	TRBV27	15	CASSPIWTRENIQYF	TGTGCCAGCAGTCCAATCTGGACTAGAGAAAACATTCAGTACTTC
-	-	TRBJ2-7	TRBV5-7	14	CASRSRLVSYEQYF	TGTGCCAGCAGGTCCCGACTGGTCTCCTACGAGCAGTACTTC
TRBD2	-	TRBJ2-3	TRBV23-1	18	CASSQSRLAGPSTDTQYF	TGCGCCAGCAGTCAATCTCGGCTAGCGGGCCCTAGCACAGATACGCAGTATTTT
-	few	TRBJ2-7	TRBV12-3/TRBV12-4	15	CASSKTPNRDYEQYF	TGTGCCAGCAGCAAAACCCCAAACAGGGACTACGAGCAGTACTTC
-	few	TRBJ2-7	TRBV10-1	13	CASSDPSRSEQYF	TGCGCCAGCAGTGACCCCTCTAGAAGCGAGCAGTACTTC
-	few	TRBJ1-5	TRBV4-2	15	CASSHLGGSNQPQHF	TGTGCCAGCAGCCACCTAGGGGGGAGCAATCAGCCCCAGCATTTT
-	-	TRBJ2-1	TRBV7-2	13	CASSLDLSGEQFF	TGTGCCAGCAGCTTAGATCTTTCGGGTGAGCAGTTCTTC
-	-	TRBJ2-2	TRBV18	13	CASSLQASGELFF	TGTGCCAGCTCGCTACAGGCGTCCGGGGAGCTGTTTTTT
-	-	TRBJ2-7	TRBV12-3/TRBV12-4	15	CASSRGGTYTYEQYF	TGTGCCAGCAGCAGGGGAGGAACTTACACCTACGAGCAGTACTTC
TRBD2	-	TRBJ2-3	TRBV9	15	CASSVGTSGRDTQYF	TGTGCCAGCAGCGTAGGGACTAGCGGGAGAGATACGCAGTATTTT
-	few	TRBJ1-1	TRBV12-3/TRBV12-4	13	CASSPAYGTEAFF	TGTGCCAGCAGCCCTGCGTATGGCACTGAAGCTTTCTTT
-	few	TRBJ2-3	TRBV9	15	CASSEEGGALDTQYF	TGTGCCAGCAGCGAAGAAGGGGGGGCCTTAGATACGCAGTATTTT
TRBD2	few	TRBJ2-1	TRBV6-5	15	CASSYGLAGSNEQFF	TGTGCCAGCAGTTATGGACTAGCGGGCTCCAATGAGCAGTTCTTC
TRBD1	-	TRBJ2-5	TRBV28	18	CASSLWSMAAGGKETQYF	TGTGCCAGCAGTTTATGGTCTATGGCGGCAGGGGGCAAAGAGACCCAGTACTTC
TRBD2	-	TRBJ2-7	TRBV4-2	17	CASSQEGLAINGNEQYF	TGTGCCAGCAGCCAAGAGGGACTAGCGATTAATGGCAACGAGCAGTACTTC
TRBD1	-	TRBJ2-4	TRBV4-1	15	CASSLDRGLQNIQYF	TGCGCCAGCAGCCTAGACAGGGGGCTGCAAAACATTCAGTACTTC
TRBD1	-	TRBJ1-2	TRBV9	14	CASRETGGDYGYTF	TGTGCCAGCAGGGAGACAGGGGGCGACTATGGCTACACCTTC
-	-	TRBJ2-1	TRBV5-4	13	CASSLFSVNEQFF	TGTGCCAGCAGCTTGTTTAGCGTCAATGAGCAGTTCTTC
TRBD1	-	TRBJ1-2	TRBV25-1	12	CASKSTGQGYTF	TGTGCCAGCAAATCGACAGGGCAGGGCTACACCTTC
TRBD2	few	TRBJ2-3	TRBV2	17	CASSSPSAGVGTDTQYF	TGTGCCAGCAGCAGCCCTTCAGCGGGAGTTGGCACAGATACGCAGTATTTT
-	-	TRBJ2-7	TRBV4-1	15	CASSQDWGTYYEQYF	TGCGCCAGCAGCCAAGATTGGGGGACTTACTACGAGCAGTACTTC
TRBD2	-	TRBJ2-5	TRBV7-6	16	CASSLEPSGTRETQYF	TGTGCCAGCAGCTTAGAACCTAGCGGCACCCGAGAGACCCAGTACTTC
TRBD1	-	TRBJ2-1	TRBV5-4	15	CASSLGQVSYNEQFF	TGTGCCAGCAGCTTAGGACAGGTCTCCTACAATGAGCAGTTCTTC